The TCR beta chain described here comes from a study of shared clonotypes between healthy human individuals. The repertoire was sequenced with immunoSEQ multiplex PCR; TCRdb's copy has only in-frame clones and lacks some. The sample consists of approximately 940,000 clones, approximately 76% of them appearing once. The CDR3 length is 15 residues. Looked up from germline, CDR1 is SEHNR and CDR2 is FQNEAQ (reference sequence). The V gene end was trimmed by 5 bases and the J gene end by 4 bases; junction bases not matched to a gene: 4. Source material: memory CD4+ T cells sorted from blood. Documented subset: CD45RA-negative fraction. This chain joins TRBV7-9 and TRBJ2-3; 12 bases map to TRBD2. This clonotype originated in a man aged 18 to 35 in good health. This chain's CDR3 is CASSQASGGADTQYF. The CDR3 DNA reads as TGTGCCAGCAGCCAAGCTAGCGGGGGGGCAGATACGCAGTATTTT.